This record covers a single TCR beta chain. The target antigen is unknown. This specimen comes from a study of T cell responses to AZD1222 COVID-19 vaccine. Generated by immunoSEQ multiplex PCR, the TCRdb table keeps only in-frame clones and is missing some. This sample has more than 100,000 clones; roughly nine tenths occur once, and the top ten carry roughly 2.6%. Findings of the study overall: Two AZD1222 administrations were followed by greater Spike-specific TCR breadth and depth.

Looked up from germline, CDR1 is SQVTM and CDR2 is ANQGSEA. This CDR3 contains 12 residues. Trimming at V came to 7 bases and at J to 6 bases, leaving 7 bases not matched to a gene. Sequenced material: peripheral blood, taken on day 0 of AZD1222 vaccination. The TCR comes from an adult in good health. This chain joins TRBV29-1 and TRBJ1-1; 8 bases map to TRBD1. The chain's CDR3 is CSAIRGQAEAFF. The CDR3 DNA follows: TGCAGCGCTATCAGGGGGCAGGCTGAAGCTTTCTTT. The complete variable domain, with remaining parts taken from reference TRBV29-1 and TRBJ1-1, reads SAVISQKPSRDICQRGTSLTIQCQVDSQVTMMFWYRQQPGQSLTLIATANQGSEATYESGFVIDKFPISRPNLTFSTLTVSNMSPEDSSIYLCSAIRGQAEAFFGQGTRLTVV.